This TCR beta chain was captured in a study of patients and donors after allogeneic stem cell transplantation. There are a few counts of this clonotype. In germline, CDR1 is KGHDR, CDR2 SFDVKD. This CDR3 is 16 amino acids long. V was pared by 2 bases and J by 0 bases, with 10 bases between. MiXCR was run by TCRdb on the RT-PCR reads, yielding one entry per CDR3 protein. The sample shows 920,000 or so distinct CDR3 sequences, approximately 18% of them seen only once. This receptor was taken from a human donor who was either an allogeneic HSCT recipient or a stem cell or donor lymphocyte infusion donor (not recorded which). It is not recorded whose cells these are; they may come from a transplant donor. Sequenced: blood, either unsorted or a sorted T cell fraction (not recorded which). This chain joins TRBV24-1 and TRBJ2-1; the D gene is possibly TRBD1 (6 bases). CDR3: CATSDSRGNSYNEQFF. CDR3 DNA: TGTGCCACCAGTGATTCAAGGGGGAACTCCTACAATGAGCAGTTCTTC.